Detailed here is one T cell receptor (beta chain). The data stem from a study of T cell changes during pregnancy in multiple sclerosis. The CDR3 is 13 residues long. CDR1 is GTSNPN, CDR2 SVGIG, per germline (reference sequence). The ends were cut back, 0 bases at V and 5 bases at J, with 8 bases in the middle. The repertoire was sequenced with immunoSEQ multiplex PCR; TCRdb's copy has only in-frame clones and lacks some. The data contain 100,000 to 150,000 clones, around 93% of them singletons. The material was peripheral blood, obtained before pregnancy. This chain joins TRBV30 and TRBJ2-1; D remains ambiguous. The sequence was collected from a female donor with multiple sclerosis, enrolled in a pregnancy study. The CDR3 nucleotides are TGTGCCTGGAGTGTAAGACGGGACAATGAGCAGTTCTTC. Residues: CAWSVRRDNEQFF.